These 10 T cell receptor beta chains were all obtained from the same sample, sequenced in a study of T cells in Graves' hyperthyroidism and ophthalmopathy. Using RNA transcripts as the source, TCR beta CDR3 regions were amplified. RT-PCR in the first round (using the HTBI primer set) targeted the TCR CDR3. Each CDR3 protein gets one entry after TCRdb re-called the multiplex PCR reads with MiXCR. The table lists hundreds of thousands of distinct CDR3 sequences, roughly 15% of them singletons. The source material was blood. These receptor sequences come from a man between 18 and 29 years old with Graves' ophthalmopathy.

Only a few counts were recorded for this clonotype. The CDR3 DNA reads TGCGCCAGCAGCCACCTTAGCGGGGGCCCCTACAATGAGCAGTTCTTC. Translating gives CASSHLSGGPYNEQFF. The J gene is TRBJ2-1, the V gene TRBV4-1; 9 positions agree with TRBD2. Germline CDR1 MGHRA, CDR2 YSYEKL. The CDR3 consists of 16 residues. Losses at the gene ends were 3 bases for V and 2 bases for J; bases not matched to a gene: 5.

This clonotype was seen a single time. CDR3 amino acids: CAWSVVRVGELFF. In DNA, the CDR3 is TGTGCCTGGAGTGTAGTACGTGTCGGGGAGCTGTTTTTT. This sequence joins TRBV30 and TRBJ2-2, with D unclear. From germline, CDR1 is GTSNPN and CDR2 SVGIG (reference sequence). The CDR3 totals 13 residues. With 0 bases removed from V and 7 bases from J, the gap between germline ends came to 9 bases.

This clonotype was picked up many times. The J gene is TRBJ2-1, the V gene TRBV3-1, with a weak D call TRBD1 (6 bases). Looked up from germline, CDR1 is LGHDT and CDR2 is YNNKEL (reference sequence). V was shortened by 3 bases and J by 0 bases, with 12 bases between the two germline ends. This CDR3 comprises 16 residues. The CDR3 here is CASSHYRVSSYNEQFF. CDR3 in DNA: TGTGCCAGCAGCCATTACAGGGTCAGCTCCTACAATGAGCAGTTCTTC.

The V and J genes are TRBV12-5 and TRBJ1-1; D is ambiguous. Germline lookup yields CDR1 LGHNT and CDR2 FRNRAP. V was pared by 4 bases and J by 6 bases, with 12 bases between. The CDR3 runs 13 residues. CDR3 coding DNA: TGTGCTAGTGGTTCGGGCCTTTCTCCTGAAGCTTTCTTT. Its translation is CASGSGLSPEAFF.

In this sample, this clonotype turned up many times. This chain connects TRBV30 to TRBJ2-5, with D possibly matching TRBD2 (7 bases). Deletions cut 2 bases from V and 5 bases from J, with 15 bases between. The CDR3 is 14 amino acids. CDR1 and CDR2 (germline): GTSNPN, SVGIG (reference sequence). CDR3 protein: CAWSRGARGETQYF. As DNA, the CDR3 is TGTGCCTGGAGTCGGGGGGCACGGGGCGAGACCCAGTACTTC. Together with reference TRBV30 and TRBJ2-5, the CDR3 gives the full variable domain: SQTIHQWPATLVQPVGSPLSLECTVEGTSNPNLYWYRQAAGRGLQLLFYSVGIGQISSEVPQNLSASRPQDRQFILSSKKLLLSDSGFYLCAWSRGARGETQYFGPGTRLLVL.

The chain carries TRBV6-1 and TRBJ2-7; D gene ambiguous. The CDR3 covers 14 residues. CDR1 is MNHNS, CDR2 SASEGT, per germline. V was clipped by 5 bases and J by 4 bases, with 15 bases between them. In DNA, the CDR3 is TGTGCCAGCAGTCCCCGGGCGGAGAGATACGAGCAGTACTTC. Encoded protein: CASSPRAERYEQYF.

This clonotype was detected a few times. J is TRBJ2-1 and V is TRBV7-3; TRBD2 aligns across 10 bases. This CDR3 region has 17 residues. Germline V gives CDR1 SGHTA, CDR2 FQGTGA. J gave up 0 bases and V 5 bases, and 7 bases lay outside the gene matches. In DNA form, the CDR3 reads TGTGCCAGCAGCCCAGGGACTAGCGAGAGCTCCTACAATGAGCAGTTCTTC. Protein: CASSPGTSESSYNEQFF.

This clonotype appeared many times. Compared with germline, one end of the junction differs, possibly owing to a read error. The chain joins TRBV20-1 to TRBJ1-2; 8 bases match TRBD1. This CDR3 is built from 15 residues. The germline V gene encodes CDR1 DFQATT and CDR2 SNEGSKA (reference sequence). The CDR3 loop is CSAPTRDRTNYGYTF. The CDR3 DNA sequence: TGCAGTGCTCCTACCCGGGACAGGACTAATTATGGCTACACCTTC.

This clonotype was recorded many times. V gene TRBV3-1 combines with J gene TRBJ1-2; D perhaps matches TRBD1 (6 bases). The germline CDR1 and CDR2 sequences are LGHDT and YNNKEL (reference sequence). The CDR3 has 13 residues. V gave up 4 bases and J gave up 8 bases, with 14 bases separating them. This CDR3 is CASSLPGHVGYTF. The CDR3 nucleotides are TGTGCCAGCAGCCTCCCGGGACACGTCGGCTACACCTTC.

Ten or more counts support this clonotype. The V and J genes are TRBV6-1 and TRBJ2-1, with 8 bases that match TRBD2. Trimming took 6 bases from V and 10 from J; bases not matched to a gene: 17. The V gene's germline CDR1 is MNHNS and CDR2 SASEGT. The CDR3 has 16 residues. The CDR3 coding sequence is TGTGCCAGCAGCTTGACCAGCGGGGCTACGGGGGGGGAGCAGTTCTTC. It yields the protein CASSLTSGATGGEQFF.